The 21 T cell receptor beta chains listed next were all sequenced from one sample in a study of T cells in Graves' hyperthyroidism and ophthalmopathy. Using RNA transcripts as the source, TCR beta CDR3 regions were amplified. With the HTBI primer set, the TCR CDR3 went through a first round of RT-PCR. A single record per CDR3 protein comes from TCRdb applying MiXCR to the multiplex PCR reads. The sample yields a few hundred thousand distinct CDR3 sequences, around 18% seen once. The sample was blood. Receptors were obtained from a woman in her forties with Graves' ophthalmopathy.

This clonotype occurred many times. This chain joins TRBV28 and TRBJ1-1; D remains ambiguous. V lost 2 bases and J 6 bases, leaving 10 bases between the germline ends. CDR1 and CDR2 (germline): MDHEN, SYDVKM. The CDR3 is made up of 13 amino acids. The CDR3 nucleotides read TGTGCCAGCAGTTTAATTAACCCCCCTGAAGCTTTCTTT. Its translation: CASSLINPPEAFF.

This clonotype has at least ten counts. This chain links TRBV2 with TRBJ2-4; 10 nucleotides match TRBD2. CDR3 length equals 15 residues. J was trimmed by 8 bases and V by 5 bases; bases with no gene match: 9. The V gene's germline CDR1 is SNHLY and CDR2 FYNNEI. The DNA of the CDR3 is TGTGCCAGCAGTCTAGCGGGAGCCAGAAGCGACATTCAGTACTTC. It encodes CASSLAGARSDIQYF.

V gene TRBV29-1 combines with J gene TRBJ2-7; D is perhaps TRBD2 (5 bases). The CDR3 is made up of 11 amino acids. The germline CDR1 and CDR2 sequences are SQVTM and ANQGSEA. Deletions cut 6 bases from V and 6 bases from J, with 12 bases between. In DNA form, the CDR3 reads TGCAGCGTGAGGTGGGGAGCCGAGCAGTACTTC. Protein product: CSVRWGAEQYF.

The table lists this clonotype with many counts. In DNA form, the CDR3 reads TGTGCCATCAGTGAGTCGACATCCGGGAGGGACAAAAAGATCAACTACGAGCAGTACTTC. Amino acid sequence: CAISESTSGRDKKINYEQYF. The chain combines TRBV10-3 with TRBJ2-7; 8 bases fit TRBD2. Germline trimming cut 0 bases from V and 3 bases from J; bases unmatched to any gene: 19. Germline-derived CDR1 and CDR2 are ENHRY and SYGVKD. This CDR3 is built from 20 residues.

The V gene is TRBV29-1, the J gene TRBJ1-2, with 9 bases identical to TRBD1. This CDR3 has 14 residues. V shed 6 bases and J 4 bases; nucleotides not matched to a gene: 9. CDR1 and CDR2 (germline): SQVTM, ANQGSEA. CDR3 loop: CSVGGQGRSYGYTF. CDR3 bases: TGCAGCGTCGGCGGACAGGGGAGGAGCTATGGCTACACCTTC. The complete variable domain, with remaining parts taken from reference TRBV29-1 and TRBJ1-2, reads SAVISQKPSRDICQRGTSLTIQCQVDSQVTMMFWYRQQPGQSLTLIATANQGSEATYESGFVIDKFPISRPNLTFSTLTVSNMSPEDSSIYLCSVGGQGRSYGYTFGSGTRLTVV.

This clonotype occurred many times. Here the CDR3 reads CASSANRETGELFF. The CDR3, as DNA: TGTGCCAGCAGCGCGAACAGGGAAACCGGGGAGCTGTTTTTT. The chain joins TRBV7-3 to TRBJ2-2; tentatively, D is TRBD1 (6 bases). The CDR3 is 14 residues long. CDR1 and CDR2 from the germline V gene are SGHTA and FQGTGA. V shed 5 bases and J shed 5 bases, with 12 bases lying between them.

The rearrangement uses TRBV28 and TRBJ2-5, with 13 bases that match TRBD2. The CDR3 has 15 amino acids. Trimming cost V 6 bases and J 4 bases; bases outside gene matches: 5. Per germline, CDR1 MDHEN and CDR2 SYDVKM. The CDR3 protein is CASSRGLAGVETQYF. DNA for the CDR3: TGTGCCAGCAGCCGAGGACTAGCGGGAGTAGAGACCCAGTACTTC. The variable domain in full, completed from reference TRBV28 and TRBJ2-5, reads DVKVTQSSRYLVKRTGEKVFLECVQDMDHENMFWYRQDPGLGLRLIYFSYDVKMKEKGDIPEGYSVSREKKERFSLILESASTNQTSMYLCASSRGLAGVETQYFGPGTRLLVL.

The table lists this clonotype with many counts. V and J are TRBV13 and TRBJ2-2; D possibly corresponds to TRBD2 (5 bases). The CDR3 runs 17 residues. Trimming cost V 2 bases and J 0 bases, with 13 bases left between them. CDR1 is PRHDT and CDR2 is FYEKMQ in the germline V gene (reference sequence). The CDR3 DNA follows: TGTGCCAGCAGCTTATGGGGAGCCGGCCCGAACACCGGGGAGCTGTTTTTT. Protein product: CASSLWGAGPNTGELFF.

This clonotype was seen ten or more times. The chain couples TRBV29-1 to TRBJ2-6, with no clear D. Trimming took 6 bases from V and 1 from J, leaving 10 bases between them. The V gene's germline CDR1 is SQVTM and CDR2 ANQGSEA. CDR3 length: 14 amino acids. The DNA for the CDR3 is TGCAGCGTGGGCGGTGGATCTGGGGCCAACGTCCTGACTTTC. This sequence encodes CSVGGGSGANVLTF.

This clonotype appeared a few times. The genes are TRBV10-3 and TRBJ2-7; 8 nucleotides line up with TRBD2. This CDR3 contains 12 residues. The V gene's germline CDR1 is ENHRY and CDR2 SYGVKD. The CDR3 reads CVAGGATGEQYF. The CDR3 DNA reads TGTGTCGCGGGGGGCGCGACGGGAGAGCAGTACTTC.

This clonotype came up many times. This chain uses TRBV20-1 with TRBJ1-5, with 7 bases fitting TRBD1. The CDR3 is made up of 15 amino acids. Trimming at V came to 5 bases and at J to 7 bases, leaving 14 bases not matched to a gene. Germline values: CDR1 DFQATT, CDR2 SNEGSKA (reference sequence). CDR3 sequence: CSARGYGQVRQPQHF. The CDR3 DNA follows: TGCAGTGCTCGAGGGTACGGACAGGTACGGCAGCCCCAGCATTTT.

The table lists this clonotype with many counts. This chain links TRBV27 with TRBJ2-7; D is undetermined. Germline V CDR1 and CDR2: MNHEY, SMNVEV (reference sequence). This CDR3 spans 13 amino acids. Trimming pared 2 bases from V and 11 bases from J, leaving 16 bases between. In nucleotides, the CDR3 is TGTGCCAGCAGTTTAGGACCTGGCGGTATGGAGTACTTC. Translation: CASSLGPGGMEYF.

This clonotype was seen many times. CDR3 sequence reads: CASNTKQNTEAFF. CDR3 bases: TGTGCCAGCAACACAAAGCAAAACACTGAAGCTTTCTTT. The V call is TRBV6-1, the J call TRBJ1-1; D unclear. CDR3 length: 13 residues. Germline assignment: CDR1 MNHNS and CDR2 SASEGT. The ends were cut back, 7 bases at V and 2 bases at J, with 11 bases in the middle.

This clonotype was recorded many times. The genes are TRBV19 and TRBJ1-5, with unresolved D. The V end was cut by 2 bases, the J end by 3 bases, with 17 bases between. Germline V lookup: CDR1 LNHDA, CDR2 SQIVND (reference sequence). The CDR3 runs to 17 residues. The CDR3: CASSIFLGRGPNQPQHF. Here the CDR3 DNA reads TGTGCCAGTAGTATATTTCTCGGCAGAGGTCCCAATCAGCCCCAGCATTTT. Full variable domain (remainder filled in from reference TRBV19 and TRBJ1-5): DGGITQSPKYLFRKEGQNVTLSCEQNLNHDAMYWYRQDPGQGLRLIYYSQIVNDFQKGDIAEGYSVSREKKESFPLTVTSAQKNPTAFYLCASSIFLGRGPNQPQHFGDGTRLSIL.

In this sample, this clonotype turned up many times. The chain couples TRBV28 to TRBJ2-7, with D perhaps matching TRBD1 (5 bases). The V and J ends lost 7 bases and 2 bases respectively, with 15 bases between them. The CDR3 is made up of 14 amino acids. CDR1 and CDR2 from the germline V gene are MDHEN and SYDVKM. CDR3 sequence: CASTPGRGTYEQYF. Written as DNA, the CDR3 is TGTGCCAGCACCCCCGGAAGGGGAACCTACGAGCAGTACTTC.

This clonotype has ten or more counts. This chain uses TRBV7-8 with TRBJ2-7, with 8 bases fitting TRBD2. Trimming cost V 2 bases and J 1 base; bases outside gene matches: 4. The length of the CDR3 is 15 residues. CDR1 and CDR2 (germline): SGHVS, FQNEAQ. Here the CDR3 reads CASSLNSGKSYEQYF. CDR3 DNA sequence: TGTGCCAGCAGCTTAAATAGCGGGAAATCCTACGAGCAGTACTTC.

About this clonotype itself: Sequence at one end of the junction differs from germline and may be a read error. The V gene is TRBV6-2 or TRBV6-3, the J gene TRBJ2-7; D is possibly TRBD1 (5 bases). The CDR3 runs to 21 residues. The V gene's germline CDR1 is MNHEY and CDR2 SVGEGT. CDR3 protein: CASSYFLGVTPRVRVLSEQCF. The CDR3 DNA is TGTGCGAGCAGTTACTTTCTCGGTGTGACCCCCCGGGTCAGGGTATTAAGCGAGCAGTGCTTC.

The table lists this clonotype with many counts. The chain links TRBV19 to TRBJ1-1; D is unclear. The CDR3 contains 14 residues. Germline loops: CDR1 LNHDA, CDR2 SQIVND (reference sequence). V lost 4 bases and J lost 1, with 10 bases in between. The CDR3 spells CASSKSTSNTEAFF. CDR3 nucleotide sequence: TGTGCCAGTAGTAAGAGCACTTCGAACACTGAAGCTTTCTTT. Together with reference TRBV19 and TRBJ1-1, the CDR3 gives the full variable domain: DGGITQSPKYLFRKEGQNVTLSCEQNLNHDAMYWYRQDPGQGLRLIYYSQIVNDFQKGDIAEGYSVSREKKESFPLTVTSAQKNPTAFYLCASSKSTSNTEAFFGQGTRLTVV.

This clonotype is a singleton in its sample. V gene TRBV20-1 combines with J gene TRBJ2-5; 7 nucleotides agree with TRBD1. This CDR3 region has 11 residues. Germline CDR1 reads DFQATT; CDR2 reads SNEGSKA (reference sequence). The V and J ends lost 8 bases and 2 bases, in that order; junction bases with no gene match: 2. CDR3 sequence reads: CSPGGQETQYF. The DNA for the CDR3 is TGCAGTCCAGGGGGTCAAGAGACCCAGTACTTC.

This clonotype was seen at least ten times. J is TRBJ2-5 and V is TRBV4-1, with a tentative D call TRBD1 (7 bases). The length of the CDR3 is 14 residues. V dropped 1 base and J dropped 4 bases, with 10 bases sitting between them. Germline CDR1 is MGHRA and CDR2 is YSYEKL. The CDR3 sequence is CASSQGQGGETQYF. In DNA form, the CDR3 reads TGCGCCAGCAGCCAAGGACAGGGAGGAGAGACCCAGTACTTC.

This clonotype has ten or more counts. This chain joins TRBV2 and TRBJ2-5, with 7 bases identical to TRBD2. V lost 1 base and J lost 3; bases outside the gene matches: 5. Germline assignment: CDR1 SNHLY and CDR2 FYNNEI. The CDR3 consists of 15 residues. CDR3 amino acids: CASSEGPGGEETQYF. The CDR3 nucleotides read TGTGCCAGCAGTGAAGGTCCGGGGGGAGAAGAGACCCAGTACTTC.